One sample yielded the 32 T cell receptor beta chains listed below, sequenced in a study of cytomegalovirus exposure and HLA in healthy donors (dated by TCRdb to about 2017). The method was the immunoSEQ multiplex PCR assay. A mixture of 60 forward primers for TCR Vbeta segments and 13 reverse primers for TCR Jbeta segments was used in the multiplex PCR. TCRdb re-hosts the immuneACCESS table, in-frame sequences only. Its copies lack some clones; in the studies checked, an unresolved V gene accounts for under half of them, and the cause for the rest is not known. For this sample the table gives about 110,000 clones, of which about two thirds were detected only once. The ten largest clones capture approximately 2.8% of the sample. The specimen was PBMCs. These receptors all come from a female donor in good health and CMV-seronegative.

The rearrangement joins TRBV29-1 to TRBJ1-2, with D possibly matching TRBD1 (5 bases). CDR1 and CDR2 from the germline V gene are SQVTM and ANQGSEA. The CDR3 extends over 11 amino acids. V gave up 6 bases and J gave up 6 bases, with 11 bases separating them. CDR3 DNA sequence: TGCAGCGTGACGACAGTCCATGGCTACACCTTC. This translates into CSVTTVHGYTF.

J is TRBJ2-2 and V is TRBV25-1; TRBD2 might be the D (6 bases). The CDR3 has 12 amino acids. In germline, CDR1 is MGHDK, CDR2 SYGVNS. Trimming left V 6 bases short and J 6 bases short, with 8 bases between. The CDR3 DNA is TGTGCCAGCAGAACTAGCCCCGGGGAGCTGTTTTTT. It codes for CASRTSPGELFF.

The chain is built from TRBV2 and TRBJ2-7, with TRBD2 matching over 8 bases. Per the germline V gene, CDR1 is SNHLY and CDR2 is FYNNEI. The CDR3 length is 19 residues. V lost 7 bases, J lost 4 bases, and 24 bases stayed unmatched. The CDR3 spells CASKGNPGSSGSSRYEQYF. Here the CDR3 DNA reads TGTGCCAGCAAAGGGAACCCGGGGTCCAGCGGGAGTAGTCGGTACGAGCAGTACTTC.

A note on this clone: One junction end disagrees with the germline gene, perhaps due to a read error. V is TRBV7-9 and J is TRBJ1-2; no clear D gene. Germline CDR1 is SEHNR and CDR2 is FQNEAQ (reference sequence). There are 15 residues in the CDR3. CDR3 bases: TGTGGCAGCAGCTTCCAACTCAACCTACCCTATGGCTACACCTTC. This encodes CGSSFQLNLPYGYTF.

This chain uses TRBV7-2 with TRBJ1-4, with a tentative D call TRBD1 (6 bases). Germline V gives CDR1 SGHTA, CDR2 FQGNSA. The V end lost 1 base, the J end lost 5 bases, and 14 bases lay between the germline ends. CDR3 length: 16 residues. The CDR3 protein is CASSLVGSQGNEKLFF. The CDR3 DNA sequence: TGTGCCAGCAGCTTAGTGGGTTCCCAGGGGAATGAAAAACTGTTTTTT.

CDR3 amino acids: CASSLGDEQYF. The CDR3 DNA reads as TGCGCCAGCAGCTTAGGGGACGAGCAGTACTTC. The genes are TRBV5-1 and TRBJ2-7; D is possibly TRBD1 (5 bases). This CDR3 region has 11 residues. Trimming shortened V by 2 bases and J by 5 bases, and 5 bases separated the two germline ends. Germline loops: CDR1 SGHRS, CDR2 YFSETQ.

The rearrangement joins TRBV4-2 to TRBJ2-3; 12 nucleotides align to TRBD2. J gave up 4 bases and V 2 bases, and 16 bases lay outside the gene matches. This CDR3 contains 20 residues. Germline-derived CDR1 and CDR2 are LGHNA and YNFKEQ. The CDR3 DNA reads TGTGCCAGCAGCCAACTACTAGGACTAGCGGGACGGGGTGGGGCAGATACGCAGTATTTT. Translating it yields CASSQLLGLAGRGGADTQYF.

This chain uses TRBV7-2 with TRBJ2-7; a weak D match, TRBD2 (6 bases). Germline V gene sequence: CDR1 SGHTA, CDR2 FQGNSA. The CDR3 totals 16 residues. V was cut by 1 base and J by 0 bases, with 13 bases left in between. The CDR3 bases are TGTGCCAGCAGCTTAGGGATAGCGGCCAGCTCCTACGAGCAGTACTTC. It codes for CASSLGIAASSYEQYF.

CDR3 amino acids: CASSEDSSGETQYF. The CDR3 DNA reads as TGTGCCAGCAGCGAAGACAGCTCGGGAGAGACCCAGTACTTC. This rearrangement joins TRBV27 to TRBJ2-5; maybe TRBD1 (5 bases). Trimming pared 6 bases from V and 4 bases from J, leaving 15 bases between. The CDR3 runs 14 residues. Germline assignment: CDR1 MNHEY and CDR2 SMNVEV (reference sequence).

J is TRBJ2-5 and V is TRBV5-1; 7 positions agree with TRBD2. The J segment lost 2 bases and the V segment lost 2 bases, leaving 6 bases of the junction unmatched. Germline lookup yields CDR1 SGHRS and CDR2 YFSETQ. The CDR3 is 15 amino acids. In nucleotides, the CDR3 is TGCGCCAGCAGCTTTTCGGGAGGATGGCAAGAGACCCAGTACTTC. It codes for CASSFSGGWQETQYF.

The chain combines TRBV7-2 with TRBJ2-3; the D gene is possibly TRBD2 (5 bases). Trimming removed 1 base from V and 0 bases from J, with 11 bases in between. Germline V CDR1 and CDR2: SGHTA, FQGNSA. There are 16 residues in the CDR3. In DNA form, the CDR3 reads TGTGCCAGCAGCTTAGGAGGGTACACGAGCACAGATACGCAGTATTTT. It translates to CASSLGGYTSTDTQYF.

The V and J genes are TRBV18 and TRBJ2-7, with D perhaps matching TRBD2 (5 bases). CDR3 length: 14 residues. The V and J ends lost 1 base and 2 bases respectively, with 9 bases between them. Germline CDR1 and CDR2: KGHSH and LQKENI. The CDR3 DNA reads TGTGCCAGCTCACCACTCCCGGGAACCTACGAGCAGTACTTC. The encoded protein is CASSPLPGTYEQYF. The variable domain in full, completed from reference TRBV18 and TRBJ2-7, reads NAGVMQNPRHLVRRRGQEARLRCSPMKGHSHVYWYRQLPEEGLKFMVYLQKENIIDESGMPKERFSAEFPKEGPSILRIQQVVRGDSAAYFCASSPLPGTYEQYFGPGTRLTVT.

The CDR3 DNA reads as TGTGCCTGGAGTCTCGAGAATGAGCAGTTCTTC. Amino acids: CAWSLENEQFF. This rearrangement joins TRBV30 to TRBJ2-1, with no clear D. Germline-derived CDR1 and CDR2 are GTSNPN and SVGIG (reference sequence). V lost 2 bases, J lost 7 bases, and 6 bases lay in between. The CDR3 consists of 11 residues.

The gene calls are TRBV11-3 and TRBJ2-1, with TRBD2 matching over 14 bases. This CDR3 comprises 17 residues. CDR1 is SGHNT and CDR2 is YENEEA in the germline V gene. The ends lost 4 bases at V and 6 bases at J; junction bases unmatched: 8. CDR3 DNA: TGTGCCAGCAGCTCAGGGACTAGCGGGAGTATTGGCAATGAGCAGTTCTTC. This gives the protein CASSSGTSGSIGNEQFF.

The sample holds a few counts of this clone. The chain combines TRBV25-1 with TRBJ2-2, with D possibly being TRBD2 (5 bases). The CDR3 extends over 13 amino acids. V lost 1 base, J lost 10 bases, and 10 bases lay in between. From germline, CDR1 is MGHDK and CDR2 SYGVNS. CDR3 bases: TGTGCCAGCAGTGAATCAGGCCGGGAGGAGCTGTTTTTT. It specifies CASSESGREELFF. The variable domain in full, with the rest retrieved from reference TRBV25-1 and TRBJ2-2, is EADIYQTPRYLVIGTGKKITLECSQTMGHDKMYWYQQDPGMELHLIHYSYGVNSTEKGDLSSESTVSRIRTEHFPLTLESARPSHTSQYLCASSESGREELFFGEGSRLTVL.

The table lists this clone with a count of one. The CDR3 here is CASSREDRGETQYF. For the CDR3, the DNA is TGCGCCAGCAGCCGAGAGGACAGGGGAGAGACCCAGTACTTC. V gene TRBV4-1 combines with J gene TRBJ2-5; 9 nucleotides line up with TRBD1. CDR1 MGHRA and CDR2 YSYEKL come from the germline V gene. The V and J ends lost 4 bases and 4 bases, in that order; junction bases with no gene match: 4. The CDR3 totals 14 residues.

This clone has just a few counts. The J gene is TRBJ1-3, the V gene TRBV28, with TRBD1 matching over 10 bases. This CDR3 region has 17 residues. J was trimmed by 0 bases and V by 4 bases; bases with no gene match: 6. Germline CDR1 reads MDHEN; CDR2 reads SYDVKM. The CDR3 is CASSSLTGGISGNTIYF. The CDR3 coding sequence is TGTGCCAGCAGTTCGTTGACAGGGGGCATCTCTGGAAACACCATATATTTT. The whole variable domain, remainder taken from reference TRBV28 and TRBJ1-3, is DVKVTQSSRYLVKRTGEKVFLECVQDMDHENMFWYRQDPGLGLRLIYFSYDVKMKEKGDIPEGYSVSREKKERFSLILESASTNQTSMYLCASSSLTGGISGNTIYFGEGSWLTVV.

Worth noting for this clone: The junction does not match germline at one end; this may be a read error. V and J are TRBV7-9 and TRBJ1-5; D unclear. The CDR3 spans 12 residues. Germline CDR1 is SEHNR and CDR2 is FQNEAQ (reference sequence). CDR3: CTSSLNGQPQHF. In DNA, the CDR3 is TGTACCAGCAGCTTAAATGGCCAGCCCCAGCATTTT.

In the case of this clone: Other nucleotide sequences from this sample produce the same CDR3. The CDR3 loop reads CASSPSGYEQYF. The CDR3 nucleotides are TGTGCCAGCAGCCCCTCAGGCTACGAGCAGTACTTC. The chain employs TRBV7-2 and TRBJ2-7; D gene uncertain. The CDR3 has 12 amino acids. Germline V lookup: CDR1 SGHTA, CDR2 FQGNSA. Deletions cut 5 bases from V and 3 bases from J, with 8 bases between.

The chain couples TRBV19 to TRBJ1-4, with 10 bases aligning to TRBD1. Germline CDR1 LNHDA, CDR2 SQIVND (reference sequence). Trimming took 7 bases from V and 8 from J; bases not matched to a gene: 10. This CDR3 is built from 15 residues. The CDR3 is CASNRGQGVGEKLFF. CDR3 nucleotide sequence: TGTGCCAGTAACCGCGGACAGGGGGTTGGAGAAAAACTGTTTTTT. The entire variable domain, with the rest obtained from reference TRBV19 and TRBJ1-4, is as follows: DGGITQSPKYLFRKEGQNVTLSCEQNLNHDAMYWYRQDPGQGLRLIYYSQIVNDFQKGDIAEGYSVSREKKESFPLTVTSAQKNPTAFYLCASNRGQGVGEKLFFGSGTQLSVL.

The genes are TRBV13 and TRBJ2-1; D is possibly TRBD2 (5 bases). Germline CDR1 reads PRHDT; CDR2 reads FYEKMQ (reference sequence). The ends were cut back, 3 bases at V and 5 bases at J, with 11 bases in the middle. This CDR3 spans 14 amino acids. For the CDR3, the DNA is TGTGCCAGCAGCTTCGGCGGGTCTCACAATGAGCAGTTCTTC. It encodes CASSFGGSHNEQFF.

The chain combines TRBV6-5 with TRBJ2-7; possibly TRBD2 for D (7 bases). V lost 2 bases and J 6 bases, leaving 17 bases between the germline ends. Looked up from germline, CDR1 is MNHEY and CDR2 is SVGAGI. The CDR3 has 15 amino acids. As DNA, the CDR3 is TGTGCCAGCAGTTACGAAGGGGGGGTTGGGAGCGAGCAGTACTTC. Amino acids: CASSYEGGVGSEQYF.

J is TRBJ2-7 and V is TRBV2, with D possibly matching TRBD2 (5 bases). The CDR3 runs 13 residues. V lost 6 bases and J lost 4, with 13 bases in between. The germline V gene has CDR1 SNHLY and CDR2 FYNNEI. The chain's CDR3 is CASSRSGGYEQYF. For the CDR3, the DNA is TGTGCCAGCAGCCGGTCCGGCGGGTACGAGCAGTACTTC. Together with reference TRBV2 and TRBJ2-7, the CDR3 gives the full variable domain: EPEVTQTPSHQVTQMGQEVILRCVPISNHLYFYWYRQILGQKVEFLVSFYNNEISEKSEIFDDQFSVERPDGSNFTLKIRSTKLEDSAMYFCASSRSGGYEQYFGPGTRLTVT.

The chain employs TRBV2 and TRBJ2-5; 8 nucleotides align to TRBD2. Looked up from germline, CDR1 is SNHLY and CDR2 is FYNNEI. CDR3 length: 17 amino acids. The J segment lost 1 base and the V segment lost 6 bases, leaving 13 bases of the junction unmatched. Here the CDR3 reads CASRDYRLAHVQETQYF. In nucleotides, the CDR3 is TGTGCCAGCAGGGACTACCGACTAGCGCACGTCCAAGAGACCCAGTACTTC.

This chain connects TRBV27 to TRBJ1-1; perhaps TRBD1 as D (6 bases). Trimming removed 2 bases from V and 5 bases from J, with 12 bases in between. The CDR3 has 14 residues. Germline-derived CDR1 and CDR2 are MNHEY and SMNVEV (reference sequence). The CDR3 DNA reads as TGTGCCAGCAGTTTAGGGGGGGCTGGGACTGAAGCTTTCTTT. Translation: CASSLGGAGTEAFF.

The chain is built from TRBV28 and TRBJ2-5; 8 positions match TRBD2. V trimming: 1 base; J trimming: 1 base; junction bases outside the gene matches: 2. CDR1 and CDR2 from the germline V gene are MDHEN and SYDVKM. The CDR3 extends over 15 amino acids. As DNA, the CDR3 is TGTGCCAGCAGTTTATCCGGGAGGGTCCAAGAGACCCAGTACTTC. Translation gives CASSLSGRVQETQYF.

This clone came up a few times. The CDR3 is CASSALPGLSTDTQYF. DNA for the CDR3: TGTGCCAGCAGTGCCCTGCCGGGACTTTCCACAGATACGCAGTATTTT. This rearrangement joins TRBV9 to TRBJ2-3, with D tentatively TRBD2 (6 bases). Germline CDR1 reads SGDLS; CDR2 reads YYNGEE. Trimming removed 5 bases at V and 2 bases at J, with 18 bases between. The CDR3 extends over 16 amino acids.

This clone was observed once. The chain uses TRBV30 and TRBJ2-3; the D gene is possibly TRBD2 (5 bases). There are 13 residues in the CDR3. Trimming took off 1 base at V and 2 bases at J, with 7 bases between the two ends. Germline assignment: CDR1 GTSNPN and CDR2 SVGIG (reference sequence). CDR3 in amino acids: CAWSGRDTDTQYF. As DNA, the CDR3 is TGTGCCTGGAGTGGACGGGACACAGATACGCAGTATTTT.

This clone was seen only once. The chain combines TRBV4-1 with TRBJ2-7, with D uncertain. Looked up from germline, CDR1 is MGHRA and CDR2 is YSYEKL. V lost 0 bases, J lost 4 bases, and 10 bases lay in between. This CDR3 is built from 14 residues. The CDR3 sequence is CASSQDPYLYEQYF. The DNA of the CDR3 is TGCGCCAGCAGCCAAGACCCCTACCTTTACGAGCAGTACTTC.

This chain connects TRBV5-1 to TRBJ2-1; TRBD2 matches at 9 bases. The CDR3 loop spans 15 amino acids. CDR1 SGHRS and CDR2 YFSETQ come from the germline V gene. V shed 4 bases and J 0 bases; nucleotides not matched to a gene: 2. This CDR3 is CASSDSGSSYNEQFF. In DNA form, the CDR3 reads TGCGCCAGCAGCGATAGCGGGAGCTCCTACAATGAGCAGTTCTTC.

This chain links TRBV2 with TRBJ2-7; 7 bases line up with TRBD2. Germline V gives CDR1 SNHLY, CDR2 FYNNEI. This CDR3 region has 14 residues. The ends lost 5 bases at V and 0 bases at J; junction bases unmatched: 4. CDR3 DNA: TGTGCCAGCAGTTTTCAGCGGGACTCCTACGAGCAGTACTTC. As protein: CASSFQRDSYEQYF.

V is TRBV7-9 and J is TRBJ1-4; 9 nucleotides match TRBD1. Germline V lookup: CDR1 SEHNR, CDR2 FQNEAQ (reference sequence). This CDR3 has 15 residues. V was clipped by 1 base and J by 7 bases; unmatched bases: 4. CDR3 sequence: CASSLEGQGGEKLFF. In DNA form, the CDR3 reads TGTGCCAGCAGCTTAGAGGGACAGGGTGGTGAAAAACTGTTTTTT.